The present T cell receptor beta chain was sequenced within a study of cytomegalovirus exposure and HLA in healthy donors. Points from the study as a whole: Available immune exposure information was restricted to CMV serostatus only.

The CDR3 length is 11 residues. Germline lookup yields CDR1 LNHDA and CDR2 SQIVND (reference sequence). J gave up 11 bases and V 7 bases, and 5 bases lay outside the gene matches. Vbeta (60) and Jbeta (13) primers were used in the PCR. Assay: immunoSEQ multiplex PCR; the TCRdb copy retains only in-frame clones and omits some. The table lists roughly 97,000 clones, 10% of them singletons, with about 5% in the top ten. This clone was seen only a few times. Its antigen is not identified. The clonotype originates from a man aged 35-49 years in good health and CMV-seropositive. This chain joins TRBV19 and TRBJ1-1; TRBD1 matches 9 bases. Sequenced: PBMCs. The CDR3 sequence: CASTRTGVAFF. CDR3 DNA: TGTGCCAGTACCCGGACAGGGGTCGCTTTCTTT.